The next 20 T cell receptor beta chains were all read from a single sample in a study of PD-1 blockade in mismatch repair-deficient tumors. Sequencing was performed with immunoSEQ multiplex PCR; in TCRdb, only in-frame clones are kept and a portion is missing. The sample includes approximately 25,000 clones, about 83% of them seen just once. The sample in question was peripheral blood, obtained 12 weeks after starting pembrolizumab. The source of these receptors is an adult with mismatch repair-deficient cancer.

The chain joins TRBV21-1 to TRBJ1-1. TRBV21-1 is described as a pseudogene. The CDR3 extends over 16 amino acids. The CDR3 DNA follows: TGTGCCAGCAGCAAAGAAGGGAACGGGCTCGGGACTGAAGCTTTCTTT. It specifies CASSKEGNGLGTEAFF.

The V and J genes are TRBV11-3 and TRBJ2-7, with 8 bases lining up with TRBD1. V trimming: 5 bases; J trimming: 0 bases; junction bases outside the gene matches: 6. CDR1 is SGHNT, CDR2 YENEEA, per germline. The CDR3 loop spans 15 amino acids. CDR3 loop: CASSPGQASSYEQYF. DNA for the CDR3: TGTGCCAGCAGCCCGGGACAGGCCAGCTCCTACGAGCAGTACTTC.

This clone occurred a few times. The V gene is TRBV6-4, the J gene TRBJ2-3, with 10 bases lining up with TRBD2. The V gene end was trimmed by 2 bases and the J gene end by 2 bases; junction bases not matched to a gene: 1. The germline CDR1 and CDR2 sequences are MRHNA and SNTAGT. The CDR3 consists of 15 residues. CDR3 sequence: CASSDSGRATDTQYF. CDR3 nucleotides: TGTGCCAGCAGTGACAGCGGGAGGGCCACAGATACGCAGTATTTT.

The rearrangement links TRBV7-2 to TRBJ2-3, with D perhaps given as TRBD1 or TRBD2 (5 bases each). Germline loops: CDR1 SGHTA, CDR2 FQGNSA. This CDR3 has 15 residues. V was cut by 5 bases and J by 2 bases, with 14 bases left in between. The CDR3 nucleotides are TGTGCCAGCAGCCTTCGTTGGGGGAACACAGATACGCAGTATTTT. As protein: CASSLRWGNTDTQYF.

The chain has TRBV5-1 and TRBJ2-3, with TRBD2 matching 14 bases. Germline V gives CDR1 SGHRS, CDR2 YFSETQ. V shed 4 bases, J shed 5 bases, and the junction held 9 bases outside the gene matches. CDR3 length equals 17 residues. CDR3 sequence: CASSTPGTSGSIDTQYF. The CDR3 nucleotides read TGCGCCAGCAGCACCCCCGGGACTAGCGGGAGTATAGATACGCAGTATTTT.

The rearrangement uses TRBV30 and TRBJ2-3, with D unclear. The length of the CDR3 is 14 residues. The germline V and J ends were trimmed by 3 bases and 2 bases, with 12 bases remaining between them. Germline CDR1 reads GTSNPN; CDR2 reads SVGIG (reference sequence). The CDR3, as DNA: TGTGCCTGGAGCAGAGACATTTACACAGATACGCAGTATTTT. Translating gives CAWSRDIYTDTQYF.

The rearrangement joins TRBV4-3 to TRBJ1-4; D might be TRBD1 (5 bases). V was trimmed by 4 bases and J by 8 bases, leaving 20 bases between them. This CDR3 contains 16 residues. The germline gives CDR1 LGHNA, CDR2 YSLEER. The CDR3 spells CASSRAGSRAVEKLFF. CDR3 coding DNA: TGCGCCAGCAGCCGAGCCGGGTCCAGGGCTGTGGAAAAACTGTTTTTT.

CDR3 loop: CAITKDIGARKETQYF. In nucleotides, the CDR3 is TGTGCCATCACTAAAGACATCGGAGCAAGGAAGGAGACCCAGTACTTC. V usage is TRBV10-3 and J usage is TRBJ2-5; D is unresolved. CDR3 length: 16 amino acids. Germline assignment: CDR1 ENHRY and CDR2 SYGVKD. The V and J ends lost 7 bases and 5 bases respectively, with 23 bases between them.

J is TRBJ2-5 and V is TRBV11-3; TRBD2 matches at 9 bases. CDR3 length: 14 amino acids. J was trimmed by 2 bases and V by 3 bases; bases with no gene match: 1. Germline lookup yields CDR1 SGHNT and CDR2 YENEEA. CDR3 region: CASSLRGGQETQYF. The CDR3 DNA sequence: TGTGCCAGCAGCTTGCGGGGGGGACAAGAGACCCAGTACTTC.

The V and J genes are TRBV2 and TRBJ1-5; possible D gene TRBD1, 5 bases. Deletions cut 3 bases from V and 4 bases from J, with 13 bases between. Germline V gene data show CDR1 as SNHLY and CDR2 as FYNNEI. This CDR3 is 15 amino acids long. CDR3 bases: TGTGCCAGCAGTGACCGTCCCAAGGGGAATCAGCCCCAGCATTTT. It codes for CASSDRPKGNQPQHF.

V and J are TRBV9 and TRBJ1-1; D gene uncertain. Germline lookup yields CDR1 SGDLS and CDR2 YYNGEE. This CDR3 is 12 amino acids long. Trimming took 3 bases from V and 10 from J, leaving 13 bases between them. CDR3 nucleotides: TGTGCCAGCAGCGCACTAGGGCAGCGAGCTTTCTTT. Residues: CASSALGQRAFF. Full variable domain (outside the CDR3, taken from reference TRBV9 and TRBJ1-1): DSGVTQTPKHLITATGQRVTLRCSPRSGDLSVYWYQQSLDQGLQFLIQYYNGEERAKGNILERFSAQQFPDLHSELNLSSLELGDSALYFCASSALGQRAFFGQGTRLTVV.

The chain is built from TRBV4-3 and TRBJ2-7, with D maybe TRBD1 (6 bases). Germline loops: CDR1 LGHNA, CDR2 YSLEER. V was cut by 0 bases and J by 2 bases, with 14 bases left in between. This CDR3 region has 16 residues. In DNA, the CDR3 is TGCGCCAGCAGCCAAGAGATCTGGGGGCAAACCTACGAGCAGTACTTC. The encoded protein is CASSQEIWGQTYEQYF.

This sequence joins TRBV2 and TRBJ2-2; D not resolved. V was shortened by 3 bases and J by 3 bases, with 5 bases between the two germline ends. Germline V gene data show CDR1 as SNHLY and CDR2 as FYNNEI. The CDR3 totals 13 residues. CDR3: CASSDSYTGELFF. CDR3 nucleotides: TGTGCCAGCAGTGACAGTTACACCGGGGAGCTGTTTTTT. Full variable domain (missing parts from reference TRBV2 and TRBJ2-2): EPEVTQTPSHQVTQMGQEVILRCVPISNHLYFYWYRQILGQKVEFLVSFYNNEISEKSEIFDDQFSVERPDGSNFTLKIRSTKLEDSAMYFCASSDSYTGELFFGEGSRLTVL.

V gene TRBV28 combines with J gene TRBJ1-1; D is possibly TRBD1 (6 bases). The V gene lost 0 bases and the J gene lost 3 bases, with 8 bases spanning the gap. The CDR3 spans 14 residues. Germline lookup yields CDR1 MDHEN and CDR2 SYDVKM. This CDR3 is CASSLWRGDTEAFF. In nucleotides, the CDR3 is TGTGCCAGCAGTTTATGGAGGGGGGACACTGAAGCTTTCTTT.

V usage is TRBV4-2 and J usage is TRBJ1-1, with D uncertain. Germline-derived CDR1 and CDR2 are LGHNA and YNFKEQ. Trimming shortened V by 4 bases and J by 0 bases, and 18 bases separated the two germline ends. The length of the CDR3 is 17 residues. CDR3 DNA sequence: TGTGCCAGCAGCCGCACATTGGCAGGCCCGATGAACACTGAAGCTTTCTTT. Translation gives CASSRTLAGPMNTEAFF.

This clone was counted between two and nine times. V gene TRBV4-1 combines with J gene TRBJ2-7; a possible D gene is TRBD2 (5 bases). Germline V gene sequence: CDR1 MGHRA, CDR2 YSYEKL. This CDR3 is 17 amino acids long. V lost 4 bases, J lost 0 bases, and 19 bases lay in between. In nucleotides, the CDR3 is TGCGCCAGCAGCCGAGGACCCCGGAGTGGGAGCTCCTACGAGCAGTACTTC. It codes for CASSRGPRSGSSYEQYF.

The V gene is TRBV29-1, the J gene TRBJ2-1; D remains ambiguous. The CDR3 loop spans 11 amino acids. Trimming left V 0 bases short and J 8 bases short, with 5 bases between. CDR1 is SQVTM, CDR2 ANQGSEA, per germline. The chain's CDR3 is CSVEEVDEQFF. CDR3 nucleotides: TGCAGCGTTGAAGAGGTAGATGAGCAGTTCTTC.

The rearrangement joins TRBV30 to TRBJ1-3; D remains ambiguous. The CDR3 consists of 16 residues. Trimming pared 1 base from V and 1 base from J, leaving 14 bases between. From germline, CDR1 is GTSNPN and CDR2 SVGIG (reference sequence). The CDR3 protein is CAWSGGLRTSGNTIYF. For the CDR3, the DNA is TGTGCCTGGAGTGGGGGATTAAGAACTTCTGGAAACACCATATATTTT.

This clone is medium-sized. The chain links TRBV28 to TRBJ2-7, with D possibly called TRBD1 or TRBD2 (5 bases each). Germline values: CDR1 MDHEN, CDR2 SYDVKM. The ends were cut back, 8 bases at V and 1 base at J, with 24 bases in the middle. The CDR3 consists of 17 residues. The DNA for the CDR3 is TGTGCCAGCCGGACGATTTCGGACACACCGGGGTCCTACGAGCAGTACTTC. Its protein is CASRTISDTPGSYEQYF. Complete variable domain (other parts from reference TRBV28 and TRBJ2-7): DVKVTQSSRYLVKRTGEKVFLECVQDMDHENMFWYRQDPGLGLRLIYFSYDVKMKEKGDIPEGYSVSREKKERFSLILESASTNQTSMYLCASRTISDTPGSYEQYFGPGTRLTVT.

The gene calls are TRBV10-2 and TRBJ2-7; D is uncertain. Germline assignment: CDR1 WSHSY and CDR2 SAAADI. The CDR3 length is 9 residues. CDR3 sequence reads: CGGSYEQYF. The CDR3 DNA sequence: TGCGGAGGATCCTACGAGCAGTACTTC.